This T cell receptor beta chain was captured in a study of CD8 T cells in Susac syndrome (dated by TCRdb to between 2019 and 2020). Study-wide context: Of the Susac syndrome patients who were sequenced, roughly 6 had clinically active disease and eight or nine were in clinical remission. At blood withdrawal, Susac syndrome patients were therapy-naive, treated with corticosteroids (with IVIg additionally given to some), or treated with IVIg alone. Repertoire sequencing was used to test whether CD8+ T cell activation and differentiation in Susac syndrome was antigen driven. What the study reported, not specific to this receptor: The study acknowledged that relatively few individuals were included in the TCR sequencing and HLA analysis. No clonal expansion was detected in the CD4+ T cell repertoire of Susac syndrome patients.

RNA was extracted using the RNeasy kit, and about 0.45 to 1 ug of the RNA was reverse transcribed with random hexamers. The immunoSEQ multiplex PCR assay, which covers 54 Vbeta and 13 Jbeta segments, was used to amplify TCR beta CDR3 regions. PCR amplification bias was corrected using a synthetic template baseline for primer optimization and computational correction. For the original study's pipeline: Reads were annotated to V, D and J genes according to IMGT and were analyzed with immunoSEQ Analyzer, with only productive sequences retained. Clonality was computed as one minus Shannon entropy normalized by log2 of the number of productive unique sequences. For each patient and control, public and private clones were evaluated within the 100 most prevalent clones. Clones were defined as Susac-specific if absent from the healthy and MS cohorts, from around 1,000 published viral clones and from other ImmuneACCESS disease sequences. TCRdb itself trimmed the public reads at Q25 with fastp, ran MiXCR and retained productive beta chains. Rows merge per CDR3 protein into single entries with the most common DNA and genes. The V and J calls reflect TCRdb's pipeline rather than the authors' work. The sample table contains around 190,000 distinct CDR3 sequences; only one count was recorded for 94% of them. The ten largest clones capture over 0.095% of the sample.

Peripheral blood CD8+ and CD4+ T cells from healthy donors, Susac syndrome patients and multiple sclerosis patients were profiled using high-throughput TCR beta sequencing. The Susac syndrome patients fulfilled recently defined diagnostic criteria for either definite or probable disease. Bulk CD8+ and CD4+ T cells were purified by magnetic negative isolation, whereas CD8+ TEMRA cells were enriched by FACS. Blood was collected in EDTA tubes and processed within 24 hours, with PBMCs isolated through density gradient centrifugation. PBMCs destined for TCR sequencing were cryopreserved in liquid nitrogen and later thawed in a 37 °C water bath. A purity of at least 90% was achieved for sorted or isolated CD4+, CD8+ and CD8+ TEMRA cells. A remark on this clonotype: The antigen this receptor binds is unknown. Per-nucleotide qualities are absent, and no much larger clonotype sits a single base away.

Taken from the germline V gene (reference sequence), the CDR1 and CDR2 loops are LGHDT and YNNKEL. From its cysteine to its phenylalanine, the CDR3 spans 12 amino acids. Left in the record is the CDR3 DNA by itself, 36 bases read in frame from the first base. The germline ends are 10 bases apart after V is trimmed by 4 bases and J by 7 bases. The clonotype comes from a human donor with Susac syndrome. The rearranged segments are TRBV3-1 and TRBJ2-5; TRBD2 is perhaps the D gene, given 5 matching bases. The specimen sequenced was CD4+ T cells from PBMCs. The bases read TGTGCCAGCAGCCCATCACTAGGGACCCAGTACTTC. This sequence encodes CASSPSLGTQYF.